The rows below give T cell receptor beta chains drawn from one sample of a study of somatic mutations in cytotoxic T cells in rheumatoid arthritis. Assay: immunoSEQ multiplex PCR; the TCRdb copy retains only in-frame clones and omits some. The sample consists of about 25,000 clones, roughly 74% of them appearing once. Sequences were obtained from CD8+ T cells sorted from blood. These receptors all stem from a young woman in good health. CDR3s include the opening cysteine and the closing phenylalanine or tryptophan. A D gene is named only where the DNA matches it firmly. Some rows mark clone size as missing; the rest say once, few, many or name a class of expanded clone.

clone size	V gene	D gene	CDR3 length	J gene	CDR3 DNA	CDR3 protein
-	TRBV19	-	12	TRBJ2-1	TGTGCCAGTACTTTGGGAGCTAATGAGCAGTTCTTC	CASTLGANEQFF
-	TRBV9	-	12	TRBJ1-1	TGTGCCAGCAGCCCCCCCGGCGAGAAGGCTTTCTTT	CASSPPGEKAFF
-	TRBV2	-	14	TRBJ2-2	TGTGCCAGCAGTGAAGCGACGGGTGCCGGGGAGCTGTTTTTT	CASSEATGAGELFF
-	TRBV5-4	TRBD1	14	TRBJ2-5	TGTGCCAGCAGCCTAGACAGGGAGTTGGAGACCCAGTACTTC	CASSLDRELETQYF
-	TRBV5-6	-	14	TRBJ1-1	TGTGCCAGCAGCTTGGTCGAGGTGGCCACTGAAGCTTTCTTT	CASSLVEVATEAFF
few	TRBV5-4	-	14	TRBJ1-1	TGTGCCAGCAGCCAGCCGGGGGGGAACACTGAAGCTTTCTTT	CASSQPGGNTEAFF
-	TRBV7-9	-	13	TRBJ2-3	TGTGCCAGCAGCTCCCCCCCAACAGATACGCAGTATTTT	CASSSPPTDTQYF
-	TRBV30	TRBD1	13	TRBJ1-2	TGTGCCTGGTCCGGGACAGGGGAGCCTGGCTACACCTTC	CAWSGTGEPGYTF
-	TRBV28	TRBD1	15	TRBJ2-5	TGTGCCAGCAGTCCGGACAGGGAGTACCAAGAGACCCAGTACTTC	CASSPDREYQETQYF
-	TRBV27	-	9	TRBJ1-1	TGTGCCAGTCGGAATGTCGCTTTCTTT	CASRNVAFF
-	TRBV6-1	-	15	TRBJ1-1	TGTGCCAGCAGTGAAGCGCTAGGGACAAACACTGAAGCTTTCTTT	CASSEALGTNTEAFF
-	TRBV6-1	-	13	TRBJ2-3	TGTGCCAGCAGTGAATTCTCATCCGATACGCAGTATTTT	CASSEFSSDTQYF
-	TRBV15	-	15	TRBJ1-5	TGTGCCACCAGCAGAGGCATGGAGGGTGGTCAGCCCCAGCATTTT	CATSRGMEGGQPQHF
-	TRBV7-2	-	15	TRBJ1-2	TGTGCCAGCAGCCAGCGCCCGGACGGCCTCTATGGCTACACCTTC	CASSQRPDGLYGYTF
-	TRBV6-5	TRBD1	14	TRBJ2-5	TGTGCCAGCAGCCGGGACAGGGGTCAAGAGACCCAGTACTTC	CASSRDRGQETQYF
few	TRBV28	-	15	TRBJ2-7	TGTGCCAGCGCTTTTGGGGCCCAGAGCTCCTACGAGCAGTACTTC	CASAFGAQSSYEQYF
-	TRBV7-9	-	12	TRBJ1-5	TGTGCCAGCAGCCCCCGGGATCAGCCCCAGCATTTT	CASSPRDQPQHF
-	TRBV10-3	-	12	TRBJ1-1	TGTGCCATCAGTGACCCGAACACTGAAGCTTTCTTT	CAISDPNTEAFF
-	TRBV10-2	TRBD2	17	TRBJ2-7	TGCGCCAGCAGTGAGGCTAGCGGGAGGGCCGGGACCTACGAGCAGTACTTC	CASSEASGRAGTYEQYF
-	TRBV7-8	-	16	TRBJ1-4	TGTGCCAGCAGCCCTCGCTTTTCCGCCTTCAATGAAAAACTGTTTTTT	CASSPRFSAFNEKLFF
few	TRBV19	TRBD1	16	TRBJ1-1	TGTGCCAGTAGTGACCGGGACAGGGAGTGGAACACTGAAGCTTTCTTT	CASSDRDREWNTEAFF
-	TRBV4-1	-	17	TRBJ1-5	TGCGCCAGCAGCCAAGTGTCGGCGGGGGGCGTGAATCAGCCCCAGCATTTT	CASSQVSAGGVNQPQHF
-	TRBV9	-	18	TRBJ1-6	TGTGCCAGCAGCCCTCTAGCCCCCCGTAGCTCCTATAATTCACCCCTCCACTTT	CASSPLAPRSSYNSPLHF